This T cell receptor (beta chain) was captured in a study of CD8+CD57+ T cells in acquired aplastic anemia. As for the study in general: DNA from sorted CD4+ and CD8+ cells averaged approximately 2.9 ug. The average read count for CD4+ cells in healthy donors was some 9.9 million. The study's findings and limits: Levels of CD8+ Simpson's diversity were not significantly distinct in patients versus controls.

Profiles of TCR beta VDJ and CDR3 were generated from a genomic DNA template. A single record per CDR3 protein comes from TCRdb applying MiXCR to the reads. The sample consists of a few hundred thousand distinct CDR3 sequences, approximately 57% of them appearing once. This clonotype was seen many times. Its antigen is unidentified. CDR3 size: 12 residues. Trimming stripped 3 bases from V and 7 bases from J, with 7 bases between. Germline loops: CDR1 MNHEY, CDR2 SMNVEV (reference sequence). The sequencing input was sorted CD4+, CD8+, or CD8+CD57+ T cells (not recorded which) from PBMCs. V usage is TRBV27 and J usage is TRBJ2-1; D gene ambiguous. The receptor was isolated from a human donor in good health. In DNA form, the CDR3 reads TGTGCCAGCAGTTTTGTTGAGAATGAGCAGTTCTTC. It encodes CASSFVENEQFF.